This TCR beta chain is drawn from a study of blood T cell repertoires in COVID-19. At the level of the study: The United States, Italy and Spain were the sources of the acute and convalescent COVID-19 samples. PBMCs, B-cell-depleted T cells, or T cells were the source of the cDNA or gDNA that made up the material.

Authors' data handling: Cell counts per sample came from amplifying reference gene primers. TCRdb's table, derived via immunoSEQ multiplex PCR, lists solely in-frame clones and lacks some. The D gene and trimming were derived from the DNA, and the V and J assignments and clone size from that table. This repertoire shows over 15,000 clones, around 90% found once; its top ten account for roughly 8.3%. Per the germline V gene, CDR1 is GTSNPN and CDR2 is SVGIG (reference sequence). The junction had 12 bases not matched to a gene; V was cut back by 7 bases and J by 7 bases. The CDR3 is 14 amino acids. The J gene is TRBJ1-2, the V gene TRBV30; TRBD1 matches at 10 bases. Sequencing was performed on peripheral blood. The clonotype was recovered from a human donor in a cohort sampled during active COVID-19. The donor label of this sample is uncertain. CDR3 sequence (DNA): TGTGCCTTCGTATGGACAGGGGGTTATGTTGGCTACACCTTC. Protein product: CAFVWTGGYVGYTF.